One and the same sample provided the 4 T cell receptor beta chains below, sequenced in a study of regulatory T cells in long-lasting Graves disease (dated by TCRdb to 2020 to 2022). The method was multiplex PCR. The instrument was an Illumina HiSeq 4000. iRepertoire HTBI primers and Arm-PCR amplification of CDR3 regions were used to construct TCR beta libraries. Through fastp at Q25 and MiXCR, TCRdb rebuilt clones from the public reads, retaining in-frame beta chains. Under each unique CDR3 protein, matching rows form one entry showing the most common genes and DNA. A total of about 300,000 distinct CDR3 sequences appear in this sample, 18% of them only once. Together, the top ten hold about 36% of the sample. In the paper's terms, the time point label means: newly diagnosed GD, antithyroid drugs for less than 3 months. For both TCR sequencing and RNA sequencing, RNA was extracted from PBMCs using TRIzol.

The source was peripheral blood mononuclear cells (PBMCs), collected at new diagnosis, from a patient treated with antithyroid drugs. The receptors were gathered from a female donor with Graves disease.

This clonotype was counted once. With a much larger clone just one base away, this may be a read error. V is TRBV19 and J is TRBJ2-5; D may be TRBD1 or TRBD2 (5 bases each). The CDR3 sequence is 17 residues long. Looked up from germline, CDR1 is LNHDA and CDR2 is SQIVND (reference sequence). V gave up 3 bases and J gave up 7 bases, with 24 bases separating them. In nucleotides, the CDR3 is TGTGCCAGTAGTATCGGATTCTGGGGGACGGCTGGTCGGACCCAGTACTTC. Translating gives CASSIGFWGTAGRTQYF.

A note on this clonotype: This may arise from a read error, as a much more abundant clone is one base away. The chain has TRBV5-6 and TRBJ2-5; TRBD1 matches 8 bases. Germline V gives CDR1 SGHDT, CDR2 YYEEEE. This CDR3 has 15 residues. The CDR3 DNA follows: TGTACCAGCAGCTACCCGACAGGGGTGGGAGAGACCCAGTACTTC. Translation gives CTSSYPTGVGETQYF.

This clonotype appeared many times. The chain joins TRBV6-5 to TRBJ1-2, with 9 bases matching TRBD1. J lost 4 bases, V lost 0 bases, and 6 bases had no gene match. Germline CDR1 reads MNHEY; CDR2 reads SVGAGI. The CDR3 loop spans 16 amino acids. CDR3 sequence: CASSYSFGQGSYGYTF. The CDR3 DNA is TGTGCCAGCAGTTACTCGTTCGGACAGGGGAGCTATGGCTACACCTTC.

This clonotype was recorded at least ten times. The rearrangement joins TRBV6-1 to TRBJ2-2; D gene unclear. Germline CDR1 is MNHNS and CDR2 is SASEGT. CDR3 size: 13 residues. The germline V and J ends were trimmed by 7 bases and 4 bases, with 10 bases remaining between them. The chain's CDR3 is CASTTVSTGELFF. The DNA of the CDR3 is TGTGCCAGCACCACCGTGAGCACCGGGGAGCTGTTTTTT.